This entry lists 13 T cell receptor beta chains sequenced from one sample in a study of blood T cell repertoires in COVID-19. Assay used: immunoSEQ multiplex PCR; TCRdb lists only in-frame clones, some missing. The data hold around 80,000 clones, with roughly 85% observed a single time. Specimen: peripheral blood. These TCRs come from a man in his fifties or sixties with COVID-19, enrolled during active disease.

The chain recombines TRBV27 with TRBJ2-2, with a possible D match to TRBD2 (5 bases). V shed 1 base and J shed 1 base, with 10 bases lying between them. Germline V gene lookup returns CDR1 MNHEY and CDR2 SMNVEV (reference sequence). The CDR3 is 16 amino acids. The CDR3 protein is CASSLFDYKNTGELFF. The CDR3 bases are TGTGCCAGCAGTTTATTCGACTACAAGAACACCGGGGAGCTGTTTTTT.

The chain recombines TRBV30 with TRBJ1-1, with TRBD1 matching over 7 bases. Germline loops: CDR1 GTSNPN, CDR2 SVGIG (reference sequence). This CDR3 has 16 amino acids. V trimming: 4 bases; J trimming: 2 bases; junction bases outside the gene matches: 13. The CDR3 region is CAWTFGGGWGNTEAFF. The CDR3 nucleotides are TGTGCCTGGACCTTCGGAGGGGGCTGGGGTAACACTGAAGCTTTCTTT. Full variable domain (rest looked up from reference TRBV30 and TRBJ1-1): SQTIHQWPATLVQPVGSPLSLECTVEGTSNPNLYWYRQAAGRGLQLLFYSVGIGQISSEVPQNLSASRPQDRQFILSSKKLLLSDSGFYLCAWTFGGGWGNTEAFFGQGTRLTVV.

The gene calls are TRBV30 and TRBJ2-7; 9 nucleotides align to TRBD1. Trimming cost V 0 bases and J 4 bases; bases outside gene matches: 1. This CDR3 spans 13 amino acids. Germline lookup yields CDR1 GTSNPN and CDR2 SVGIG (reference sequence). The CDR3 sequence: CAWSVGQGYEQYF. The CDR3 DNA is TGTGCCTGGAGTGTTGGACAGGGGTACGAGCAGTACTTC.

The rearrangement joins TRBV7-6 to TRBJ2-2; possibly TRBD1 for D (5 bases). Trimming removed 5 bases from V and 4 bases from J, with 17 bases in between. Germline V lookup: CDR1 SGHVS, CDR2 FNYEAQ. This CDR3 spans 16 amino acids. The CDR3 sequence: CASSLPTAPGTGELFF. The DNA of the CDR3 is TGTGCCAGCAGCCTTCCGACAGCCCCGGGCACCGGGGAGCTGTTTTTT.

The chain couples TRBV19 to TRBJ1-2, with 8 nucleotides matching TRBD1. Per germline, CDR1 LNHDA and CDR2 SQIVND (reference sequence). V lost 6 bases to trimming and J lost 8 bases; unmatched junction nucleotides: 14. This CDR3 comprises 15 residues. In DNA, the CDR3 is TGTGCCAGTAGGGACTACAGGGGGTTGCTTCGGGGCTACACCTTC. As protein: CASRDYRGLLRGYTF.

V gene TRBV10-1 combines with J gene TRBJ1-1; 11 bases fit TRBD1. This CDR3 has 15 residues. J gave up 1 base and V 10 bases, and 8 bases lay outside the gene matches. Germline V gene data show CDR1 as WNHNN and CDR2 as SYGVQD (reference sequence). Written as DNA, the CDR3 is TGCGCCAAACAGCCCGGGACAGGGGGGAACACTGAAGCTTTCTTT. It yields the protein CAKQPGTGGNTEAFF.

Of note for this clone: Relative to the germline gene, one junction end is altered; a read error may explain this. The CDR3 nucleotides are TGTGCCAGCAGCCAAGAAAAATATAACAGGGCCTTC. Encoded protein: CASSQEKYNRAF. The chain links TRBV3-1 (or the pseudogene TRBV3-2) to TRBJ1-2; a weak D match, TRBD1 (6 bases). Per the germline V gene, CDR1 is LGHDT and CDR2 is YNNKEL (reference sequence). CDR3 length equals 12 residues.

The chain carries TRBV15 and TRBJ1-5; weak D call: TRBD1 (5 bases). V gave up 5 bases and J gave up 3 bases, with 14 bases separating them. The CDR3 sequence is 15 residues long. Germline loops: CDR1 LNHNV, CDR2 YYDKDF (reference sequence). The CDR3 sequence is CATSYYGGTNQPQHF. The DNA of the CDR3 is TGTGCCACCAGCTATTATGGGGGGACCAATCAGCCCCAGCATTTT.

The CDR3 DNA sequence: TGTGCCAGCAGTTACCATGGACAGGGGGGAACTGAAGCTTTCTTT. This codes for CASSYHGQGGTEAFF. The chain has TRBV6-6 and TRBJ1-1, with TRBD1 matching over 10 bases. This CDR3 has 15 residues. Per germline, CDR1 MNHNY and CDR2 SVGAGI (reference sequence). The junction had 5 bases not matched to a gene; V was cut back by 2 bases and J by 5 bases.

The chain combines TRBV21-1 with TRBJ1-5; TRBD1 was called by the table and not checked on the DNA. TRBV21-1 is tagged as a pseudogene. The CDR3 loop spans 19 amino acids. The CDR3 nucleotides read TGTGCCAGCAGCAAAGCCGAAATAAAGGGACAGGATAGCAATCAGCCCCAGCATTTT. Translating gives CASSKAEIKGQDSNQPQHF.

The chain combines TRBV24-1 with TRBJ1-2, with 10 bases identical to TRBD1. V dropped 2 bases and J dropped 3; count of bases not matched to a gene: 2. In germline, CDR1 is KGHDR, CDR2 SFDVKD. This CDR3 is built from 15 residues. The CDR3 DNA sequence: TGTGCCACCAGTGATTCGACAGGGGGCGACTATGGCTACACCTTC. Its protein is CATSDSTGGDYGYTF.

The V gene is TRBV6-2 or TRBV6-3, the J gene TRBJ2-1; a weak D match, TRBD2 (5 bases). The V and J ends lost 5 bases and 10 bases respectively, with 12 bases between them. The CDR3 covers 12 residues. Germline-derived CDR1 and CDR2 are MNHEY and SVGEGT. The CDR3 sequence is CASSDSWREQFF. The CDR3 bases are TGTGCCAGCAGTGATAGCTGGAGGGAGCAGTTCTTC.

The chain joins TRBV19 to TRBJ1-1; a possible D gene is TRBD1 (5 bases). V shed 1 base and J shed 7 bases, with 10 bases lying between them. Germline V gene sequence: CDR1 LNHDA, CDR2 SQIVND (reference sequence). This CDR3 has 13 residues. The CDR3 nucleotides are TGTGCCAGTAGTATAGTACGGGGGATTGAAGCTTTCTTT. Its protein product is CASSIVRGIEAFF.